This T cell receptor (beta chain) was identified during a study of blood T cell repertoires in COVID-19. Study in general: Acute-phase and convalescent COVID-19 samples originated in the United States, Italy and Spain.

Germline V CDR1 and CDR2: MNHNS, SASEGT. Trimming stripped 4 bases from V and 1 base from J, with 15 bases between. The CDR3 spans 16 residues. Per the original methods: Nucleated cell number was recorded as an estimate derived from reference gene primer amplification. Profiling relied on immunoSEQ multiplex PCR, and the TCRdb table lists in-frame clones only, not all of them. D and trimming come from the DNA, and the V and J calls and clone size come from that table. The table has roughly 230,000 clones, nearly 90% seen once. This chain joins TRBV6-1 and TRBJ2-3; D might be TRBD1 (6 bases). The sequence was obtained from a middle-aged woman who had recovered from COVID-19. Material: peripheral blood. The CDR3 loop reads CASSARPGEGTDTQYF. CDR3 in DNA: TGTGCCAGCAGTGCCCGACCAGGGGAAGGCACAGATACGCAGTATTTT.